The 4 T cell receptor beta chains listed next were all sequenced from one sample in a study of cytomegalovirus exposure and HLA in healthy donors. The data were produced by immunoSEQ multiplex PCR, yet TCRdb's version contains in-frame clones alone and is incomplete. The data show roughly 140,000 clones, with around 84% seen just once and 8.7% held by the top ten. Sequencing was carried out using PBMCs. The receptors come from a man younger than 35 in good health and CMV-seropositive.

The chain employs TRBV28 and TRBJ1-5; tentatively, D is TRBD1 (5 bases). There are 15 residues in the CDR3. With 4 bases removed from V and 7 bases from J, the gap between germline ends came to 17 bases. Germline V gives CDR1 MDHEN, CDR2 SYDVKM. CDR3 sequence reads: CASSSPSGQIQPQHF. CDR3 sequence (DNA): TGTGCCAGCAGTTCACCTTCAGGGCAGATCCAGCCCCAGCATTTT.

V is TRBV6-1 and J is TRBJ1-5, with D uncertain. Germline CDR1 MNHNS, CDR2 SASEGT. Trimming removed 4 bases from V and 0 bases from J, with 16 bases in between. CDR3 length equals 17 residues. The CDR3 spells CASSVPPSGISNQPQHF. The CDR3 nucleotides are TGTGCCAGCAGTGTCCCGCCCAGCGGGATTAGCAATCAGCCCCAGCATTTT.

This chain connects TRBV29-1 to TRBJ2-5, with D tentatively TRBD2 (7 bases). V lost 2 bases, J lost 5 bases, and 18 bases lay in between. The CDR3 covers 15 residues. Germline V gene lookup returns CDR1 SQVTM and CDR2 ANQGSEA. CDR3 DNA: TGCAGCGTTGAACAGGGGAGGGGAGTTGGGGAGACCCAGTACTTC. This gives the protein CSVEQGRGVGETQYF.

The J gene is TRBJ1-5, the V gene TRBV7-2, with D possibly TRBD1 on 6 matching bases. The germline V gene has CDR1 SGHTA and CDR2 FQGNSA. CDR3 length: 15 residues. Trimming took off 5 bases at V and 5 bases at J, with 16 bases between the two ends. For the CDR3, the DNA is TGTGCCAGCAGCCCACCACCACAGGGTTATCAGCCCCAGCATTTT. This gives the protein CASSPPPQGYQPQHF.